This T cell receptor beta chain is drawn from a study of neoadjuvant anti-PD-1 for oral cavity cancer. Across the whole study: Before surgery, most patients got three to four biweekly 3 mg/kg nivolumab doses.

Using immunoSEQ multiplex PCR, the repertoire was profiled, and TCRdb retains in-frame clones only, with some absent. The sample records some 61,000 clones, 70% to 90% being singletons. Study-wide results and limits: After neoadjuvant nivolumab, PBMC T cell clonality was significantly higher in non-responders than responders.

Time point meaning: after neoadjuvant nivolumab, at surgical resection. Trimming cost V 5 bases and J 4 bases, with 10 bases left between them. Germline CDR1 SGHNT, CDR2 YENEEA. This CDR3 contains 13 residues. Regarding this clone: Its antigen is undetermined.

The chain has TRBV11-3 and TRBJ2-3, with a possible D match to TRBD2 (5 bases). The receptor was isolated from a person aged 40 to 85 with oral cavity squamous cell carcinoma. The input for sequencing was PBMCs, taken after nivolumab (anti-PD-1) treatment. CDR3 sequence (DNA): TGTGCCAGCAGCAGCGACTACTCAGATACGCAGTATTTT. Translation: CASSSDYSDTQYF.